These T cell receptor beta chains were read from a single sample in a study of shared clonotypes between healthy human individuals. The assay was immunoSEQ multiplex PCR, and TCRdb's table has in-frame clones only and misses some. The sample carries 550,000 to 850,000 clones, around 77% recorded once. Sequencing was done on a sample of memory CD4+ T cells sorted from blood. These receptors originate from a woman aged 30 to 39 in good health. Each CDR3 is given with its conserved first and last residue. A D gene is named only where the DNA matches it firmly. Some rows have no size entry. The others give once, few or many, or a class for an expanded clone.

v_call	clone_size	j_call	d_call	cdr3_aa	cdr3_nt
TRBV19	many	TRBJ1-5	TRBD1	CASSIAGGQGARRFNQPQHF	TGTGCCAGTAGTATCGCCGGGGGACAGGGGGCGCGGCGGTTCAATCAGCCCCAGCATTTT
TRBV7-9	.	TRBJ2-6	.	CASSPPGRISGANVLTF	TGTGCCAGCAGCCCCCCCGGACGGATCTCTGGGGCCAACGTCCTGACTTTC
TRBV30	once	TRBJ1-4	.	CAWSEAATNEKLFF	TGTGCCTGGAGCGAGGCTGCAACTAATGAAAAACTGTTTTTT
TRBV5-4	.	TRBJ1-1	TRBD1	CASRRDSEAFF	TGTGCCAGCAGACGGGACAGTGAAGCTTTCTTT
TRBV28	.	TRBJ1-5	.	CASSLAGDGQPQHF	TGTGCCAGCAGTTTAGCAGGGGACGGTCAGCCCCAGCATTTT
TRBV28	.	TRBJ2-7	.	CASSTLWEQYF	TGTGCCAGCAGCACCCTTTGGGAGCAGTACTTC
TRBV5-1	few	TRBJ2-1	TRBD2	CASSLSLAVDNEQFF	TGCGCCAGCAGCTTATCCCTAGCGGTGGACAATGAGCAGTTCTTC
TRBV9	once	TRBJ2-3	.	CASSRRGAPDTQYF	TGTGCCAGCAGCCGACGGGGGGCCCCAGATACGCAGTATTTT
TRBV10-3	.	TRBJ2-5	.	CAISESTGQETQYF	TGTGCCATCAGTGAGTCAACAGGACAAGAGACCCAGTACTTC
TRBV6-5	many	TRBJ2-7	.	CASRLRQSSYEQYF	TGTGCCAGCAGACTGAGACAGAGCTCCTACGAGCAGTACTTC
TRBV7-9	.	TRBJ1-1	.	CASSFGQLAGGTEAFF	TGTGCCAGCAGCTTTGGACAGCTCGCCGGGGGCACTGAAGCTTTCTTT
TRBV28	.	TRBJ2-7	TRBD2	CASSPRLAGNYEQYF	TGTGCCAGCAGTCCCCGACTAGCGGGAAACTACGAGCAGTACTTC
TRBV19	.	TRBJ2-2	.	CASRSRGRGNTGELFF	TGTGCCAGTAGATCCCGAGGCCGGGGGAACACCGGGGAGCTGTTTTTT
TRBV5-1	few	TRBJ2-7	TRBD1	CASSSGQGEDEQYF	TGCGCCAGCAGCTCGGGACAGGGGGAAGACGAGCAGTACTTC
TRBV30	.	TRBJ2-1	TRBD2	CAWSLTGTSRNEQFF	TGTGCCTGGAGTCTGACCGGGACTAGCAGAAATGAGCAGTTCTTC
TRBV5-6	.	TRBJ1-5	TRBD1	CASSHPGQGARDSNQPQHF	TGTGCCAGCAGCCACCCGGGACAGGGGGCGAGGGATAGCAATCAGCCCCAGCATTTT
TRBV29-1	.	TRBJ2-1	TRBD2	CSGGLINEQFF	TGCAGCGGGGGACTAATCAATGAGCAGTTCTTC
TRBV2	.	TRBJ1-1	TRBD1	CASSERGRSNTEAFF	TGTGCCAGCAGTGAAAGGGGGCGGTCGAACACTGAAGCTTTCTTT
TRBV28	.	TRBJ1-1	.	CASSPDSTEAFF	TGTGCCAGCAGCCCTGACAGCACTGAAGCTTTCTTT
TRBV4-1	.	TRBJ2-1	.	CASSRVELISYNEQFF	TGCGCCAGCAGCAGGGTAGAATTAATCTCCTACAATGAGCAGTTCTTC
TRBV28	.	TRBJ1-1	.	CASSSHSSGGTEAFF	TGTGCCAGCAGCTCCCATTCTTCGGGGGGGACTGAAGCTTTCTTT
TRBV6-6	.	TRBJ2-2	.	CASSGQGLNTGELFF	TGTGCCAGCAGTGGTCAGGGACTGAACACCGGGGAGCTGTTTTTT
TRBV30	.	TRBJ2-1	TRBD2	CAWSPPISGPKRNEQFF	TGTGCCTGGAGTCCCCCCATTAGCGGGCCAAAACGGAATGAGCAGTTCTTC
TRBV2	.	TRBJ2-7	TRBD2	CASSEEGGIHHEQYF	TGTGCCAGCAGTGAAGAGGGAGGGATCCACCACGAGCAGTACTTC
TRBV28	many	TRBJ2-2	TRBD2	CASRTLAAENYEELFF	TGTGCCAGCAGAACACTAGCGGCAGAGAACTATGAGGAGCTGTTTTTT
TRBV18	many	TRBJ2-6	.	CASSPPSSGANVLTF	TGTGCCAGCTCACCCCCGTCCTCTGGGGCCAACGTCCTGACTTTC
TRBV5-1	.	TRBJ2-2	TRBD2	CASSLEGLVTGELFF	TGCGCCAGCAGCTTGGAGGGACTAGTTACCGGGGAGCTGTTTTTT
TRBV11-2	.	TRBJ2-5	.	CASSLVRAETQYF	TGTGCCAGCAGCTTAGTGCGGGCGGAGACCCAGTACTTC
TRBV28	.	TRBJ2-3	TRBD2	CASSLYLAADTQYF	TGTGCCAGCAGTTTATACCTAGCGGCAGATACGCAGTATTTT
TRBV7-9	.	TRBJ2-1	.	CASTVYRGRSADEQFF	TGTGCCAGCACCGTATACCGGGGCCGCTCTGCCGATGAGCAGTTCTTC
TRBV11-2	once	TRBJ1-5	.	CASSPVVLSSNQPQHF	TGTGCCAGCAGCCCAGTGGTCCTGAGTAGCAATCAGCCCCAGCATTTT
TRBV19	.	TRBJ2-1	TRBD2	CASRAGGPRSSYNEQFF	TGTGCCAGTAGAGCGGGAGGTCCACGTAGCTCCTACAATGAGCAGTTCTTC
TRBV5-1	few	TRBJ2-7	TRBD2	CASSLAGAPEQYF	TGCGCCAGCAGCCTAGCGGGGGCCCCCGAGCAGTACTTC
TRBV19	.	TRBJ2-3	TRBD1	CASSSGQTTDTQYF	TGTGCCAGTAGTTCGGGACAGACCACAGATACGCAGTATTTT
TRBV5-1	.	TRBJ1-4	TRBD1	CASSFGQGQEKLFF	TGCGCCAGCAGCTTCGGACAGGGACAGGAAAAACTGTTTTTT
TRBV7-2	.	TRBJ2-1	.	CASSFSTFGIDEQFF	TGTGCCAGCAGCTTTTCTACTTTTGGGATTGATGAGCAGTTCTTC
TRBV5-4	few	TRBJ2-5	TRBD2	CASSLAGGPGETQYF	TGTGCCAGCAGTCTAGCGGGAGGGCCGGGAGAGACCCAGTACTTC
TRBV11-3	.	TRBJ2-1	TRBD1	CASSPGQGTYNEQFF	TGTGCCAGCAGCCCAGGACAGGGAACCTACAATGAGCAGTTCTTC
TRBV11-2	.	TRBJ2-7	TRBD2	CASSLGQAELRGSGYEQYF	TGTGCCAGCAGCCTAGGGCAGGCGGAACTTCGCGGGAGTGGTTACGAGCAGTACTTC
TRBV11-2	.	TRBJ1-6	TRBD1	CASSFASTGPSYNSPLHF	TGTGCCAGCAGCTTCGCTTCGACAGGGCCCTCCTATAATTCACCCCTCCACTTT
TRBV20-1	.	TRBJ2-5	.	CSARGEKTQYF	TGCAGTGCTAGAGGCGAGAAGACCCAGTACTTC
TRBV25-1	.	TRBJ2-1	TRBD2	CASIERDSYNEQFF	TGTGCCAGCATTGAGCGGGACTCCTACAATGAGCAGTTCTTC
TRBV29-1	.	TRBJ1-4	.	CSAGGRGEKLFF	TGCAGCGCTGGAGGGAGGGGGGAAAAACTGTTTTTT
TRBV11-2	.	TRBJ1-5	TRBD1	CASSQGQGSNQPQHF	TGTGCCAGCAGCCAGGGACAGGGTAGCAATCAGCCCCAGCATTTT
TRBV5-4	.	TRBJ2-7	TRBD2	CASSLGGLAGVYEQYF	TGTGCCAGCAGCTTGGGCGGACTAGCGGGAGTCTACGAGCAGTACTTC
TRBV28	.	TRBJ1-5	TRBD1	CASSLQGNNQPQHF	TGTGCCAGCAGCCTACAGGGGAATAATCAGCCCCAGCATTTT
TRBV5-8	.	TRBJ1-5	.	CASSLAVRGPQHF	TGTGCCAGCAGCTTGGCCGTCCGGGGTCCCCAGCATTTT
TRBV27	.	TRBJ1-1	.	CASSPNWNTEAFF	TGTGCCAGCAGTCCAAACTGGAACACTGAAGCTTTCTTT
TRBV27	.	TRBJ2-7	TRBD2	CASSWGSGRTNEQYF	TGTGCCAGCAGTTGGGGTAGCGGGAGGACCAACGAGCAGTACTTC
TRBV28	.	TRBJ2-5	.	CASSSWGVMVTQYF	TGTGCCAGCAGTTCATGGGGGGTAATGGTGACCCAGTACTTC
TRBV6-5	.	TRBJ2-7	.	CASSGTYEQYF	TGTGCCAGCAGTGGGACCTACGAGCAGTACTTC
TRBV7-2	.	TRBJ1-5	.	CASSPDWGSYSNQPQHF	TGTGCCAGCAGCCCTGACTGGGGGAGTTATAGCAATCAGCCCCAGCATTTT
TRBV7-2	.	TRBJ1-4	.	CASSLTAVGEKLFF	TGTGCCAGCAGCTTAACGGCGGTGGGGGAAAAACTGTTTTTT
TRBV7-2	many	TRBJ2-7	TRBD2	CASSLSGSLYEQYF	TGTGCCAGCAGCTTAAGCGGGAGCCTATACGAGCAGTACTTC
TRBV11-2	once	TRBJ1-3	TRBD1	CASRQPGQGGRNTIYF	TGTGCCAGCAGACAGCCCGGACAGGGCGGCCGAAACACCATATATTTT
TRBV5-1	once	TRBJ2-7	.	CASSLGAGQFYEQYF	TGCGCCAGCAGCTTGGGGGCGGGACAGTTCTACGAGCAGTACTTC
TRBV18	few	TRBJ2-6	.	CASSFDRSGANVLTF	TGTGCCAGCTCCTTTGACAGGTCCGGGGCCAACGTCCTGACTTTC